The TCR beta chain described here comes from a study of cytomegalovirus exposure and HLA in healthy donors. Study-wide findings and caveats: Productive status was seen about 90% or about 30% of the time for most TCR beta V segments in an earlier analysis. The study put some 150 TCR beta chains on its list as cytomegalovirus-associated. The authors excluded some V segments, including TRBV6-2 and TRBV6-3, as indistinguishable. A later analysis showed that HLA-associated TCR beta chains had undergone more clonal expansion than equally common others.

The PCR was carried out with 60 Vbeta primers and 13 Jbeta primers. Some clones are missing from TCRdb's copy, which holds only in-frame ones; the method was immunoSEQ multiplex PCR. Of about 140,000 clones listed, more than 75% are singletons. With 0 bases clipped from V and 5 bases from J, the junction kept 3 bases outside the gene matches. CDR1 and CDR2 from the germline V gene are LNHNV and YYDKDF (reference sequence). CDR3 length: 15 residues. Concerning this clone itself: Its antigen is as yet unknown.

The sequenced sample consisted of PBMCs. The chain uses TRBV15 and TRBJ1-2; TRBD1 aligns across 10 bases. This clonotype was sampled from a male donor in good health and CMV-seronegative. The CDR3 is CATSRDPDRGYGYTF. The DNA of the CDR3 is TGTGCCACCAGCAGAGACCCGGACAGGGGGTATGGCTACACCTTC.